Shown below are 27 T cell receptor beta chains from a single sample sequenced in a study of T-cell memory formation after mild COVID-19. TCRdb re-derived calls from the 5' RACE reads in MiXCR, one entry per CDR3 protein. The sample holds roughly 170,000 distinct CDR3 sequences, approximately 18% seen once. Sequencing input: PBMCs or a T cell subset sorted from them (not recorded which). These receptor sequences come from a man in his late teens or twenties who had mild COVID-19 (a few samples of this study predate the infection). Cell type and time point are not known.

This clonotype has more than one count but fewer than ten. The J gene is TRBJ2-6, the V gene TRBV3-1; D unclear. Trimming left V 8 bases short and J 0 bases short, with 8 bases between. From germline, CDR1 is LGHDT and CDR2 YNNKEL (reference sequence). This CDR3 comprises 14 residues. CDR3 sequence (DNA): TGTGCCAGCGCGTATTTCTCTGGGGCCAACGTCCTGACTTTC. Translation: CASAYFSGANVLTF.

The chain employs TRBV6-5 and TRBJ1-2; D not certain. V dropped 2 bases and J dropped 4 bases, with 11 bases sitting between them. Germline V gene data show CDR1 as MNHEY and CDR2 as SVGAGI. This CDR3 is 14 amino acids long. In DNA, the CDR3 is TGTGCCAGCAGTTACGGGCAGGAGGTCTATGGCTACACCTTC. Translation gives CASSYGQEVYGYTF.

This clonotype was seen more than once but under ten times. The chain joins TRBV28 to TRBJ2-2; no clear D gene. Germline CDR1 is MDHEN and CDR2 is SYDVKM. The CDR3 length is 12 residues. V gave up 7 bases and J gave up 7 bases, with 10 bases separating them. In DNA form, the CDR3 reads TGTGCCAGCACCACCCGTGTCGGGGAGCTGTTTTTT. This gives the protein CASTTRVGELFF.

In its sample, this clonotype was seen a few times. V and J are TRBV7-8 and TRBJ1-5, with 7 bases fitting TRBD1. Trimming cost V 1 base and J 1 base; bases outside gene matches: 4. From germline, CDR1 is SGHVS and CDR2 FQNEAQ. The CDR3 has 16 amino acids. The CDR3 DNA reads TGTGCCAGCAGCTTAGAGGGGGCTTTGAGCAATCAGCCCCAGCATTTT. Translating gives CASSLEGALSNQPQHF.

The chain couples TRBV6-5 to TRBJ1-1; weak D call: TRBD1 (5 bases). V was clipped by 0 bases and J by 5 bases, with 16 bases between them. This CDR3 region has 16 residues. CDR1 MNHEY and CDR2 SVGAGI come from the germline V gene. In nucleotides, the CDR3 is TGTGCCAGCAGTTACTCGACTGGGGCAGGGAAGACTGAAGCTTTCTTT. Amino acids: CASSYSTGAGKTEAFF.

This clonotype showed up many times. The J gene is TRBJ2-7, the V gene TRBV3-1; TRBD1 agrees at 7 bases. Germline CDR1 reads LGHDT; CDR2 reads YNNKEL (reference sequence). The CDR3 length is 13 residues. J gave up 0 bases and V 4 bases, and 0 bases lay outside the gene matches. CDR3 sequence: CASSRQGSYEQYF. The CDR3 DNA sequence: TGTGCCAGCAGCCGACAGGGCTCCTACGAGCAGTACTTC.

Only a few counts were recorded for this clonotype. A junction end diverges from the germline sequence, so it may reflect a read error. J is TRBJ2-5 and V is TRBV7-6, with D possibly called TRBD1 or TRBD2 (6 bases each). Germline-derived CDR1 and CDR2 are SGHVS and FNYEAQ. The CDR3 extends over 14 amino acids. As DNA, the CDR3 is TGTGCCAGCAGCTACAGGGCATCTCGGGAGAGCCAGTACTTC. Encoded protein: CASSYRASRESQYF.

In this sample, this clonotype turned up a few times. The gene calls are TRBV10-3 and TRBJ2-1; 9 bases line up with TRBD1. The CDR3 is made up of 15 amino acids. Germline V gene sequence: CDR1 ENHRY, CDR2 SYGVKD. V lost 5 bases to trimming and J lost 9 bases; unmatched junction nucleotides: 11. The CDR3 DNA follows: TGTGCCATCAGTCGATCCCACAGGGGGCAGGGTGAGCAGTTCTTC. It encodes CAISRSHRGQGEQFF.

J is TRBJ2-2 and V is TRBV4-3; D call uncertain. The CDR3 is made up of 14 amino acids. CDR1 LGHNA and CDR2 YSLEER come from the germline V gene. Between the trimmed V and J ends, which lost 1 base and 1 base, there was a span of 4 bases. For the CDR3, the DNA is TGCGCCAGCAGCCAAGCGGAGAACACCGGGGAGCTGTTTTTT. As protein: CASSQAENTGELFF.

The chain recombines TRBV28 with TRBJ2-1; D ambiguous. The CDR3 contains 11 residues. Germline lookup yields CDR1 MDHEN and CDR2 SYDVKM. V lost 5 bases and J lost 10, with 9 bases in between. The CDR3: CASSVSLEQFF. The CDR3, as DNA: TGTGCCAGCAGTGTAAGTTTAGAGCAGTTCTTC.

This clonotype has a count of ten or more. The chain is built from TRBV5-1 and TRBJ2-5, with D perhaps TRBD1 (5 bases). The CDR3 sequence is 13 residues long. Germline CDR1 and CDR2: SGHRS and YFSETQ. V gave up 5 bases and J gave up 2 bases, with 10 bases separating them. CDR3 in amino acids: CASSSAGQETQYF. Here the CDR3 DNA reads TGCGCCAGCAGTTCCGCAGGGCAAGAGACCCAGTACTTC.

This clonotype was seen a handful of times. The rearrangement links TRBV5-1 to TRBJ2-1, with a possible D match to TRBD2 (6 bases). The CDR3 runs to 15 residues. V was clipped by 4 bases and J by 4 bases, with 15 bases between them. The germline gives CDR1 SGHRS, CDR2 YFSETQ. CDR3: CASSGGASEYNEQFF. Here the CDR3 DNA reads TGCGCCAGCAGCGGTGGGGCTAGCGAATACAATGAGCAGTTCTTC.

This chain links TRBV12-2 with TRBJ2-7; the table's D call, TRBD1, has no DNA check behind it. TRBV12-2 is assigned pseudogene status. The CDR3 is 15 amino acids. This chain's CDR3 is CASRNDRNPFYEQYV. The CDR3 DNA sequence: TGTGCAAGTCGAAACGACAGGAACCCGTTCTACGAGCAGTACGTC.

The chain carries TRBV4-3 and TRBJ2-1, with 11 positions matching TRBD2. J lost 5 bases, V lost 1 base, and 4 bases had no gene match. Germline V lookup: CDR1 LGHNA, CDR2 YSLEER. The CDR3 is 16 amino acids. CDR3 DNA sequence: TGCGCCAGCAGCCAAGGGGGACTAGCGGTTAACAATGAGCAGTTCTTC. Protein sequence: CASSQGGLAVNNEQFF.

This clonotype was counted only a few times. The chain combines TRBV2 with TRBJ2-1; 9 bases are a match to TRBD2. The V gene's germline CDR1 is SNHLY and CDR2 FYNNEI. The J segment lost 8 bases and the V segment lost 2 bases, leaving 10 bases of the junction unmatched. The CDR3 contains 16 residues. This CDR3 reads CASSEKVYSGGDEQFF. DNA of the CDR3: TGTGCCAGCAGTGAAAAAGTTTATAGCGGGGGCGATGAGCAGTTCTTC.

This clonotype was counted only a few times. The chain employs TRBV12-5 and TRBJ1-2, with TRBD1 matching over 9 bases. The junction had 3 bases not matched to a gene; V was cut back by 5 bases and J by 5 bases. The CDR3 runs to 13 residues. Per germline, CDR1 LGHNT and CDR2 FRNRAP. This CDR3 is CASGPGQGYGYTF. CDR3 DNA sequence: TGTGCTAGTGGTCCCGGACAGGGGTATGGCTACACCTTC.

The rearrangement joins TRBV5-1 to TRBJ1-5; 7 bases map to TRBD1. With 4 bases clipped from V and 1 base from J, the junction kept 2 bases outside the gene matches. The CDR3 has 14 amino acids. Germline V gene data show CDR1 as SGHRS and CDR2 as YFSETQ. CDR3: CASSEGASNQPQHF. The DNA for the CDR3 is TGCGCCAGCAGCGAGGGGGCGAGCAATCAGCCCCAGCATTTT.

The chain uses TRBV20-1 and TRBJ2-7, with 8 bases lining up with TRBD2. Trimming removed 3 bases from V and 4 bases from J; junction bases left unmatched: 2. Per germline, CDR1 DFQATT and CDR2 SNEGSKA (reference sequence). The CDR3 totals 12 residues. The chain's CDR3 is CSARTSVYEQYV. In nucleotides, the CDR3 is TGCAGTGCTAGGACTAGCGTGTACGAGCAGTACGTC.

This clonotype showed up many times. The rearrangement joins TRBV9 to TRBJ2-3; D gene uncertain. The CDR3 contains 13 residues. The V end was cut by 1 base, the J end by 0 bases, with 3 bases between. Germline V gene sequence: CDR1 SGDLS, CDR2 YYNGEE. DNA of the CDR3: TGTGCCAGCAGCGTAACTAGCACAGATACGCAGTATTTT. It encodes CASSVTSTDTQYF.

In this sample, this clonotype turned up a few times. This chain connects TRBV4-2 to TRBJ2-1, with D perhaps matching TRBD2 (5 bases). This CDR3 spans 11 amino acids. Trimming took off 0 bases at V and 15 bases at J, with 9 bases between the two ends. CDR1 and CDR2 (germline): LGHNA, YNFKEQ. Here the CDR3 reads CASSQEGSWFF. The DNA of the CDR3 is TGTGCCAGCAGCCAAGAGGGGAGTTGGTTCTTC.

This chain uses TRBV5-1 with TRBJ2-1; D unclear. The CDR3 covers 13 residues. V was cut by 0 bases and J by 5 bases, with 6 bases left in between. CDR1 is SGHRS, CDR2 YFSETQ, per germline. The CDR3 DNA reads TGCGCCAGCAGCTTGGCACAGAACAATGAGCAGTTCTTC. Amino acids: CASSLAQNNEQFF.

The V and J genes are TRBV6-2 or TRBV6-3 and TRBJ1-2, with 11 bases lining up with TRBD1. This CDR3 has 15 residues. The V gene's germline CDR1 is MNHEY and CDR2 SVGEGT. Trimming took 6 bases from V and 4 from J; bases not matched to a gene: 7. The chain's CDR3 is CASRPGQGAAYGYTF. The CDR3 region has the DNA TGTGCCAGCAGACCCGGACAGGGGGCGGCCTATGGCTACACCTTC.

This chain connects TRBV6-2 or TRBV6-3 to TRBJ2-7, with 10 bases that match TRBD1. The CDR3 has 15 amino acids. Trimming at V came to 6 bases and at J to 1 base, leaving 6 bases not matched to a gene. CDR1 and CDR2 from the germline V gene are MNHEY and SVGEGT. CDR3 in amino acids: CASRRRTGGSYEQYV. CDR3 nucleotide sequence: TGTGCCAGCAGAAGAAGGACAGGGGGTTCCTACGAGCAGTACGTC.

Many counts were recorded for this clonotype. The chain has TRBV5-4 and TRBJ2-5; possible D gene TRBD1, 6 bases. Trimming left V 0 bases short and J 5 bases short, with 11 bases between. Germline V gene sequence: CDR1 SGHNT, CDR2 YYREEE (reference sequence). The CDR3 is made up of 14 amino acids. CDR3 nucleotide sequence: TGTGCCAGCAGCTTGGCAGGGGCGACGGAGACCCAGTACTTC. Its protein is CASSLAGATETQYF.

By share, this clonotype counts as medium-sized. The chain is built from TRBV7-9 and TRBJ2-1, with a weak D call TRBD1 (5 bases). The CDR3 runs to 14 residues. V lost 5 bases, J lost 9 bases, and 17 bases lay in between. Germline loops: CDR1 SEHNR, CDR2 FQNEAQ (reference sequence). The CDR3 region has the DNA TGTGCCAGCAGCCCAAGGGCAGGGAAGGGTGAGCAGTTCTTC. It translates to CASSPRAGKGEQFF.

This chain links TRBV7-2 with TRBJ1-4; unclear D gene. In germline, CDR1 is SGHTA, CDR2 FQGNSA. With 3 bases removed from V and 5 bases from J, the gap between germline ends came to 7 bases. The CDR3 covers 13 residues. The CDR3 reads CASSFGLNEKLFF. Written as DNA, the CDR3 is TGTGCCAGCAGCTTTGGGCTCAATGAAAAACTGTTTTTT.

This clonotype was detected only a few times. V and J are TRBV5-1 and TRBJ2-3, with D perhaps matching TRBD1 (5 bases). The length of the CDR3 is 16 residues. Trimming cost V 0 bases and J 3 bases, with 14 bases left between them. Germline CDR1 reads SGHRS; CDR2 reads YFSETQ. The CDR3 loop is CASSLVSRATTDTQYF. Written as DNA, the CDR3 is TGCGCCAGCAGCTTGGTTTCCAGGGCCACTACAGATACGCAGTATTTT.